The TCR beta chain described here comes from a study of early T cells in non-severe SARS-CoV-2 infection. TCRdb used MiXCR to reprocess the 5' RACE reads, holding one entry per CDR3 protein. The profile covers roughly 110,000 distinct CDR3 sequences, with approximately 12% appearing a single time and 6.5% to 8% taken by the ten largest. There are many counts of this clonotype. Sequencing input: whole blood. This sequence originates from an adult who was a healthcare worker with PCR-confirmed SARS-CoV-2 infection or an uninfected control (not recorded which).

The CDR3 DNA sequence: TGTGCCAGCTCACCAGTCCTAGCGGAGTCCGGTGAGCAGTTCTTC. Translating gives CASSPVLAESGEQFF. The chain joins TRBV18 to TRBJ2-1; 7 nucleotides match TRBD2. The CDR3 covers 15 residues. The J segment lost 9 bases and the V segment lost 2 bases, leaving 10 bases of the junction unmatched. CDR1 is KGHSH and CDR2 is LQKENI in the germline V gene. The full variable domain, in which reference TRBV18 and TRBJ2-1 provide the parts outside the CDR3, is NAGVMQNPRHLVRRRGQEARLRCSPMKGHSHVYWYRQLPEEGLKFMVYLQKENIIDESGMPKERFSAEFPKEGPSILRIQQVVRGDSAAYFCASSPVLAESGEQFFGPGTRLTVL.